This T cell receptor beta chain stems from a study of cytomegalovirus exposure and HLA in healthy donors. Concerning this clone: Its antigen remains unknown.

A multiplex PCR was run with 60 Vbeta primers and 13 Jbeta primers. The repertoire was sequenced with immunoSEQ multiplex PCR; TCRdb's copy has only in-frame clones and lacks some. The sample has around 200,000 clones, approximately 85% seen once. Overall study findings and caveats: Earlier findings revealed that most TCR beta V segments proved productive either about 87% or about 30% of the time. Later analysis identified a missense DCLRE1C variant that was linked to TCR beta V- and J-gene trimming. The authors later found most CMV-associated TCR beta chains appeared HLA-restricted.

The length of the CDR3 is 13 residues. The V end was cut by 6 bases, the J end by 3 bases, with 12 bases between. Germline-derived CDR1 and CDR2 are MNHEY and SMNVEV (reference sequence). This receptor was identified in a woman aged 45-60 years in good health and CMV-seronegative. The gene calls are TRBV27 and TRBJ2-7; TRBD1 might be the D (6 bases). The sequenced sample consisted of PBMCs. CDR3 protein: CASSLKQGYEQYF. CDR3 DNA: TGTGCCAGCAGCCTTAAACAGGGCTACGAGCAGTACTTC.